These 12 T cell receptor beta chains were sequenced from one sample in a study of cytomegalovirus exposure and HLA in healthy donors. The PCR had 60 Vbeta and 13 Jbeta primers. Clones were read by immunoSEQ multiplex PCR, and TCRdb kept only the in-frame ones, dropping some. The data hold tens of thousands of clones, with roughly 68% observed a single time. Material: PBMCs. The source of these receptors is a woman aged 50 to 60 in good health and CMV-seronegative.

This clone was recorded a few times. This chain links TRBV7-6 with TRBJ1-1; unclear D gene. V lost 2 bases and J 1 base, leaving 5 bases between the germline ends. The CDR3 contains 13 residues. Germline V gene data show CDR1 as SGHVS and CDR2 as FNYEAQ. The CDR3: CASSLYGNTEAFF. The CDR3 DNA is TGTGCCAGCAGCTTATACGGGAACACTGAAGCTTTCTTT.

The chain combines TRBV29-1 with TRBJ1-5, with D hard to call. Trimming cost V 6 bases and J 4 bases, with 13 bases left between them. This CDR3 comprises 13 residues. The germline CDR1 and CDR2 sequences are SQVTM and ANQGSEA. This chain's CDR3 is CSVQQQPNQPQHF. The CDR3, as DNA: TGCAGCGTCCAACAACAGCCTAATCAGCCCCAGCATTTT.

The rearrangement links TRBV7-6 to TRBJ2-7, with TRBD2 identical over 7 bases. Germline trimming cut 0 bases from V and 5 bases from J; bases unmatched to any gene: 4. The CDR3 sequence is 14 residues long. Per the germline V gene, CDR1 is SGHVS and CDR2 is FNYEAQ. CDR3 region: CASSLAGGVDEQYF. CDR3 nucleotide sequence: TGTGCCAGCAGCTTAGCGGGAGGGGTGGACGAGCAGTACTTC.

This clone was seen a handful of times. The chain uses TRBV7-2 and TRBJ1-2, with no clear D. The CDR3 totals 12 residues. Between the trimmed V and J ends, which lost 5 bases and 2 bases, there was a span of 6 bases. Germline CDR1 reads SGHTA; CDR2 reads FQGNSA. CDR3 nucleotide sequence: TGTGCCAGCAGCCAGCGGAACTATGGCTACACCTTC. As protein: CASSQRNYGYTF. Combining the CDR3 with reference TRBV7-2 and TRBJ1-2 gives the whole variable domain GAGVSQSPSNKVTEKGKDVELRCDPISGHTALYWYRQSLGQGLEFLIYFQGNSAPDKSGLPSDRFSAERTGGSVSTLTIQRTQQEDSAVYLCASSQRNYGYTFGSGTRLTVV.

The sample holds a few counts of this clone. This sample also contains other DNA sequences that code for the same CDR3. This rearrangement joins TRBV5-1 to TRBJ2-6, with 7 bases aligning to TRBD1. V lost 7 bases and J lost 0; bases outside the gene matches: 1. Germline CDR1 reads SGHRS; CDR2 reads YFSETQ. The CDR3 has 14 amino acids. The CDR3 loop reads CASRDSSGANVLTF. The CDR3 DNA reads as TGCGCCAGCCGGGACAGCTCTGGGGCCAACGTCCTGACTTTC.

The chain recombines TRBV7-3 with TRBJ2-7, with TRBD2 identical over 13 bases. In germline, CDR1 is SGHTA, CDR2 FQGTGA. Trimming at V came to 5 bases and at J to 5 bases, leaving 3 bases not matched to a gene. The CDR3 extends over 14 amino acids. Here the CDR3 DNA reads TGTGCCAGCAGCCCCGGACTAGCGGGAGACGAGCAGTACTTC. This gives the protein CASSPGLAGDEQYF.

The chain uses TRBV29-1 and TRBJ2-1, with 10 bases lining up with TRBD1. Losses at the gene ends were 3 bases for V and 3 bases for J; bases not matched to a gene: 2. CDR1 is SQVTM and CDR2 is ANQGSEA in the germline V gene. The length of the CDR3 is 14 residues. CDR3 in amino acids: CSVEGQGHYNEQFF. Here the CDR3 DNA reads TGCAGCGTTGAGGGACAGGGGCACTACAATGAGCAGTTCTTC.

The gene calls are TRBV25-1 and TRBJ2-7, with TRBD1 matching over 7 bases. This CDR3 region has 15 residues. The V gene's germline CDR1 is MGHDK and CDR2 SYGVNS. V was pared by 6 bases and J by 0 bases, with 8 bases of the junction left unmatched. CDR3: CASRAQTGSSYEQYF. In DNA form, the CDR3 reads TGTGCCAGCAGAGCCCAGACAGGGAGCTCCTACGAGCAGTACTTC.

The genes are TRBV4-2 and TRBJ1-2; 9 nucleotides match TRBD1. The CDR3 covers 17 residues. V was pared by 4 bases and J by 4 bases, with 13 bases of the junction left unmatched. Germline V lookup: CDR1 LGHNA, CDR2 YNFKEQ. The CDR3: CASSPLGQGSFLYGYTF. The CDR3 coding sequence is TGTGCCAGCAGCCCACTGGGACAGGGTTCCTTTCTCTATGGCTACACCTTC.

The chain links TRBV7-9 to TRBJ1-1; TRBD1 aligns across 10 bases. With 5 bases clipped from V and 3 bases from J, the junction kept 3 bases outside the gene matches. This CDR3 is built from 14 residues. CDR1 is SEHNR and CDR2 is FQNEAQ in the germline V gene (reference sequence). CDR3 DNA: TGTGCCAGCAGCCCGGGACAGGGGTACACTGAAGCTTTCTTT. It yields the protein CASSPGQGYTEAFF.

This chain joins TRBV4-1 and TRBJ1-2; TRBD1 agrees at 8 bases. The V gene's germline CDR1 is MGHRA and CDR2 YSYEKL. Trimming at V came to 4 bases and at J to 3 bases, leaving 4 bases not matched to a gene. The CDR3 length is 14 residues. CDR3 protein: CASSLATGDYGYTF. CDR3 coding DNA: TGCGCCAGCAGCCTCGCGACAGGGGACTATGGCTACACCTTC.

The gene calls are TRBV7-9 and TRBJ2-7, with TRBD2 as a possible D gene (5 bases). Between the trimmed V and J ends, which lost 1 base and 5 bases, there was a span of 15 bases. Germline V gene data show CDR1 as SEHNR and CDR2 as FQNEAQ (reference sequence). The length of the CDR3 is 15 residues. This chain's CDR3 is CASSLGTGNRHEQYF. The CDR3 DNA is TGTGCCAGCAGCTTAGGAACGGGAAATCGCCACGAGCAGTACTTC.